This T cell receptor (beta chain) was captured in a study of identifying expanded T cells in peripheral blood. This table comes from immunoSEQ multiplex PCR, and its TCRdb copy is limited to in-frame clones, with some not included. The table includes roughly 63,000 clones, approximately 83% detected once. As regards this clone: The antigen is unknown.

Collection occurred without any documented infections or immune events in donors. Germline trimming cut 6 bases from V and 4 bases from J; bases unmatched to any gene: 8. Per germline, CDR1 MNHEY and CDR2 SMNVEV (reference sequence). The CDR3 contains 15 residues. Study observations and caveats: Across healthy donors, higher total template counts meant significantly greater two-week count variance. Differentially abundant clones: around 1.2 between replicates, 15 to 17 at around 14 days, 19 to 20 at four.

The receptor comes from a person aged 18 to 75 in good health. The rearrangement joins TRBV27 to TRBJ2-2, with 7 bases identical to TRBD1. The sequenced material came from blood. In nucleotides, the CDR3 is TGTGCCAGCAGCAACCAAGGACAGGTCACCGGGGAGCTGTTTTTT. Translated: CASSNQGQVTGELFF.